Below are 32 T cell receptor beta chains sequenced from a single sample in a study of shared clonotypes between healthy human individuals. Here immunoSEQ multiplex PCR was the method, and the copy in TCRdb shows in-frame clones only, minus some. The sample includes around 2.5 million clones, roughly 93% of them seen just once. The specimen sequenced was naive CD4+ T cells from PBMCs. Noted subset: CD45RA+ positively selected. Receptor source: a man younger than 35 in good health. Some clones in this sample may be carry-over from other donors' samples.

The chain links TRBV2 to TRBJ2-1; TRBD2 aligns across 13 bases. Trimming removed 4 bases from V and 12 bases from J; junction bases left unmatched: 12. The CDR3 totals 16 residues. Germline values: CDR1 SNHLY, CDR2 FYNNEI. CDR3 sequence: CASSVQGTSGAGGQFF. In DNA, the CDR3 is TGTGCCAGCAGTGTACAAGGGACTAGCGGGGCCGGAGGGCAGTTCTTC. The full variable domain, its missing parts supplied by reference TRBV2 and TRBJ2-1, is EPEVTQTPSHQVTQMGQEVILRCVPISNHLYFYWYRQILGQKVEFLVSFYNNEISEKSEIFDDQFSVERPDGSNFTLKIRSTKLEDSAMYFCASSVQGTSGAGGQFFGPGTRLTVL.

The chain recombines TRBV28 with TRBJ2-3; 9 nucleotides agree with TRBD2. CDR1 is MDHEN and CDR2 is SYDVKM in the germline V gene. CDR3 size: 15 residues. J lost 2 bases, V lost 6 bases, and 6 bases had no gene match. The CDR3 is CASRLAGVITDTQYF. In DNA, the CDR3 is TGTGCCAGCAGGTTAGCGGGAGTGATCACAGATACGCAGTATTTT.

The chain recombines TRBV21-1 with TRBJ1-3. TRBV21-1 has pseudogene status. The CDR3 contains 16 residues. Here the CDR3 reads CASSFTDGDSGNTIYF. CDR3 coding DNA: TGTGCCAGCAGCTTCACAGACGGAGACTCTGGAAACACCATATATTTT.

The J gene is TRBJ1-5, the V gene TRBV28; 10 bases map to TRBD1. This CDR3 has 16 residues. V gave up 5 bases and J gave up 6 bases; unmatched junction bases: 10. Germline CDR1 MDHEN, CDR2 SYDVKM. The CDR3 protein is CASSAGGTGAGQPQHF. CDR3 nucleotide sequence: TGTGCCAGCAGTGCCGGCGGGACAGGGGCAGGTCAGCCCCAGCATTTT.

The chain joins TRBV5-1 to TRBJ2-5; 9 bases match TRBD1. CDR1 is SGHRS, CDR2 YFSETQ, per germline. The ends lost 5 bases at V and 3 bases at J; junction bases unmatched: 8. The CDR3 covers 15 residues. The CDR3 reads CASRGQGLGEETQYF. CDR3 bases: TGCGCCAGCAGGGGACAGGGTTTAGGGGAAGAGACCCAGTACTTC.

In its sample, this clone was seen a few times. Other DNA sequences within the sample encode an identical CDR3. The chain employs TRBV27 and TRBJ1-1; unclear D gene. The CDR3 sequence is 12 residues long. V was clipped by 3 bases and J by 4 bases, with 6 bases between them. Per the germline V gene, CDR1 is MNHEY and CDR2 is SMNVEV (reference sequence). The DNA for the CDR3 is TGTGCCAGCAGTTTTAGCGGCACTGAAGCTTTCTTT. As protein: CASSFSGTEAFF.

This clone was observed a single time. The rearrangement joins TRBV7-2 to TRBJ2-7, with D perhaps matching TRBD1 (6 bases). The germline CDR1 and CDR2 sequences are SGHTA and FQGNSA. V was trimmed by 4 bases and J by 3 bases, leaving 13 bases between them. This CDR3 has 14 residues. The CDR3 region is CASSSFPTGYEQYF. In nucleotides, the CDR3 is TGTGCCAGCAGCTCCTTTCCGACAGGCTACGAGCAGTACTTC.

This chain links TRBV5-4 with TRBJ1-2, with TRBD1 matching 7 bases. The CDR3 consists of 15 residues. V gave up 4 bases and J gave up 4 bases; unmatched junction bases: 10. Germline V gene sequence: CDR1 SGHNT, CDR2 YYREEE (reference sequence). CDR3 in DNA: TGTGCCAGCAGCCTGGCAGGGACAGTTCCCTATGGCTACACCTTC. Its protein product is CASSLAGTVPYGYTF. The variable domain in full, completed from reference TRBV5-4 and TRBJ1-2, reads ETGVTQSPTHLIKTRGQQVTLRCSSQSGHNTVSWYQQALGQGPQFIFQYYREEENGRGNFPPRFSGLQFPNYSSELNVNALELDDSALYLCASSLAGTVPYGYTFGSGTRLTVV.

This sequence joins TRBV5-5 and TRBJ2-7; D call uncertain. Trimming removed 6 bases at V and 2 bases at J, with 12 bases between. The CDR3 runs 13 residues. CDR1 and CDR2 from the germline V gene are SGHKS and YYEKEE (reference sequence). CDR3 sequence (DNA): TGTGCCAGCATCGGCCCTACCCCCTACGAGCAGTACTTC. It translates to CASIGPTPYEQYF.

This rearrangement joins TRBV29-1 to TRBJ2-3, with 9 bases lining up with TRBD2. The germline V gene encodes CDR1 SQVTM and CDR2 ANQGSEA. This CDR3 spans 14 amino acids. V shed 8 bases, J shed 3 bases, and the junction held 9 bases outside the gene matches. CDR3 bases: TGCAGCACAGATAGCGGGAGAGGAACAGATACGCAGTATTTT. Translation: CSTDSGRGTDTQYF.

The chain carries TRBV6-1 and TRBJ2-3; D remains ambiguous. The CDR3 loop spans 15 amino acids. Germline CDR1 is MNHNS and CDR2 is SASEGT. Trimming cost V 3 bases and J 3 bases, with 13 bases left between them. The CDR3 sequence is CASSDEGRITDTQYF. The CDR3 DNA reads as TGTGCCAGCAGTGATGAAGGCAGGATAACAGATACGCAGTATTTT.

V is TRBV11-2 and J is TRBJ2-5; tentatively, D is TRBD2 (6 bases). V dropped 1 base and J dropped 5 bases, with 14 bases sitting between them. Germline CDR1 and CDR2: SGHAT and FQNNGV. The CDR3 has 15 amino acids. The CDR3 loop reads CASSLGLAGRETQYF. DNA for the CDR3: TGTGCCAGCAGCTTAGGGTTGGCGGGGAGGGAGACCCAGTACTTC.

This clone was detected once. The genes are TRBV5-6 and TRBJ1-1; D may be TRBD1 (6 bases). The CDR3 contains 13 residues. V was pared by 2 bases and J by 4 bases, with 9 bases between. Germline loops: CDR1 SGHDT, CDR2 YYEEEE. As DNA, the CDR3 is TGTGCCAGCAGCTTCTCGGGGGCCACTGAAGCTTTCTTT. Translation: CASSFSGATEAFF.

The chain recombines TRBV28 with TRBJ1-5; 7 positions match TRBD1. Germline V gives CDR1 MDHEN, CDR2 SYDVKM. With 3 bases clipped from V and 5 bases from J, the junction kept 10 bases outside the gene matches. This CDR3 is built from 16 residues. CDR3 residues: CASSLWAQGEHQPQHF. CDR3 sequence (DNA): TGTGCCAGCAGTTTGTGGGCCCAGGGGGAGCATCAGCCCCAGCATTTT.

The genes are TRBV2 and TRBJ1-2, with D uncertain. Trimming shortened V by 6 bases and J by 4 bases, and 12 bases separated the two germline ends. Germline assignment: CDR1 SNHLY and CDR2 FYNNEI. This CDR3 contains 13 residues. The CDR3 nucleotides are TGTGCCAGCAGGACCTCTGGAGTCTATGGCTACACCTTC. It translates to CASRTSGVYGYTF.

This chain connects TRBV15 to TRBJ2-5; 7 nucleotides line up with TRBD2. Looked up from germline, CDR1 is LNHNV and CDR2 is YYDKDF (reference sequence). J gave up 2 bases and V 0 bases, and 6 bases lay outside the gene matches. This CDR3 is 16 amino acids long. For the CDR3, the DNA is TGTGCCACCAGCAGAGATCATTCAGCGGGACAAGAGACCCAGTACTTC. It codes for CATSRDHSAGQETQYF.

This clone has just one count. The chain couples TRBV5-5 to TRBJ1-1; D gene uncertain. V was clipped by 0 bases and J by 1 base, with 10 bases between them. The germline gives CDR1 SGHKS, CDR2 YYEKEE (reference sequence). The CDR3 consists of 15 residues. CDR3 bases: TGTGCCAGCAGCTTGGGAGATAGGCGGAACACTGAAGCTTTCTTT. This translates into CASSLGDRRNTEAFF.

The rearrangement joins TRBV30 to TRBJ1-5, with D tentatively TRBD1 (5 bases). V lost 2 bases and J 4 bases, leaving 18 bases between the germline ends. This CDR3 is 16 amino acids long. The V gene's germline CDR1 is GTSNPN and CDR2 SVGIG (reference sequence). CDR3: CAWSSGTYNWNQPQHF. The CDR3 nucleotides read TGTGCCTGGAGTAGCGGGACCTACAATTGGAATCAGCCCCAGCATTTT.

The V gene is TRBV10-3, the J gene TRBJ1-2, with D tentatively TRBD1 (5 bases). Trimming shortened V by 6 bases and J by 6 bases, and 17 bases separated the two germline ends. This CDR3 is built from 14 residues. Germline V lookup: CDR1 ENHRY, CDR2 SYGVKD. The CDR3 region is CAIRGATIGHGYTF. The CDR3, as DNA: TGTGCCATCAGAGGGGCTACAATCGGACATGGCTACACCTTC.

The rearrangement links TRBV7-2 to TRBJ2-5; D possibly corresponds to TRBD2 (5 bases). Between the trimmed V and J ends, which lost 7 bases and 3 bases, there was a span of 12 bases. This CDR3 has 13 amino acids. Germline loops: CDR1 SGHTA, CDR2 FQGNSA. The CDR3 spells CASTATREETQYF. The CDR3 DNA follows: TGTGCCAGCACAGCGACGCGGGAAGAGACCCAGTACTTC. Variable domain in full (rest from reference TRBV7-2 and TRBJ2-5): GAGVSQSPSNKVTEKGKDVELRCDPISGHTALYWYRQSLGQGLEFLIYFQGNSAPDKSGLPSDRFSAERTGGSVSTLTIQRTQQEDSAVYLCASTATREETQYFGPGTRLLVL.

V usage is TRBV27 and J usage is TRBJ2-3; perhaps TRBD2 as D (7 bases). The CDR3 is 17 amino acids. V was pared by 7 bases and J by 10 bases, with 30 bases between. Germline lookup yields CDR1 MNHEY and CDR2 SMNVEV (reference sequence). The CDR3 here is CASNQGPAGVVGGAQYF. In DNA, the CDR3 is TGTGCCAGCAACCAAGGCCCGGCGGGAGTAGTGGGGGGCGCGCAGTATTTT.

V is TRBV5-1 and J is TRBJ2-2; D might be TRBD1 (6 bases). V was shortened by 6 bases and J by 0 bases, with 9 bases between the two germline ends. This CDR3 has 14 amino acids. Germline-derived CDR1 and CDR2 are SGHRS and YFSETQ. CDR3 sequence: CASTRTANTGELFF. CDR3 DNA: TGCGCCAGCACCAGGACAGCGAACACCGGGGAGCTGTTTTTT.

J is TRBJ2-1 and V is TRBV11-2; no reliable D call. Germline CDR1 is SGHAT and CDR2 is FQNNGV. The CDR3 is made up of 12 amino acids. V was pared by 4 bases and J by 9 bases, with 10 bases between. The CDR3 sequence: CASSYYRGEQFF. CDR3 in DNA: TGTGCCAGCAGCTATTACCGAGGTGAGCAGTTCTTC.

The V call is TRBV15, the J call TRBJ2-7; 10 bases agree with TRBD1. This CDR3 contains 16 residues. Germline V gives CDR1 LNHNV, CDR2 YYDKDF (reference sequence). With 5 bases clipped from V and 4 bases from J, the junction kept 11 bases outside the gene matches. DNA for the CDR3: TGTGCCACCAGCGGGGGACAGGGGATAAGGGATTACGAGCAGTACTTC. Its translation is CATSGGQGIRDYEQYF.

The chain joins TRBV28 to TRBJ1-1; D gene ambiguous. CDR1 is MDHEN and CDR2 is SYDVKM in the germline V gene. V was pared by 3 bases and J by 0 bases, with 11 bases between. This CDR3 spans 15 amino acids. The CDR3 sequence: CASSFSSEMNTEAFF. The CDR3 nucleotides are TGTGCCAGCAGTTTCTCCTCGGAGATGAACACTGAAGCTTTCTTT.

The V gene is TRBV29-1, the J gene TRBJ2-5, with a possible D match to TRBD2 (7 bases). The J call may be faulty, since TRBJ2-7 better matches the DNA end. This CDR3 spans 14 amino acids. CDR1 and CDR2 (germline): SQVTM, ANQGSEA. The DNA for the CDR3 is TGCAGCGTTGGTCGCGGGGGCAAAGGCTACGAGCAGTACTTC. Its protein product is CSVGRGGKGYEQYF.

The V gene is TRBV5-4, the J gene TRBJ2-3; 8 nucleotides line up with TRBD2. This CDR3 region has 19 residues. Germline values: CDR1 SGHNT, CDR2 YYREEE (reference sequence). J was trimmed by 6 bases and V by 0 bases; bases with no gene match: 18. The CDR3 spells CASSLGTLTGRAIRDTQYF. In DNA form, the CDR3 reads TGTGCCAGCAGCTTGGGGACCCTAACCGGGAGGGCCATTAGGGATACGCAGTATTTT.

The chain uses TRBV19 and TRBJ2-4; D may match TRBD1 or TRBD2 (5 bases each). Germline assignment: CDR1 LNHDA and CDR2 SQIVND (reference sequence). Between the trimmed V and J ends, which lost 4 bases and 0 bases, there was a span of 16 bases. CDR3 size: 17 residues. The DNA of the CDR3 is TGTGCCAGTAGTACCCTCCGGGACCCCCTAGCCAAAAACATTCAGTACTTC. This sequence encodes CASSTLRDPLAKNIQYF.

V gene TRBV11-2 combines with J gene TRBJ2-6; 9 bases align to TRBD1. This CDR3 has 18 residues. Germline lookup yields CDR1 SGHAT and CDR2 FQNNGV. Germline trimming cut 4 bases from V and 4 bases from J; bases unmatched to any gene: 11. The CDR3 loop reads CASSYRTGEAPGANVLTF. The CDR3 nucleotides read TGTGCCAGCAGCTACCGGACAGGGGAGGCGCCCGGGGCCAACGTCCTGACTTTC.

V gene TRBV28 combines with J gene TRBJ2-7, with 10 bases identical to TRBD1. V lost 5 bases and J lost 2; bases outside the gene matches: 6. CDR3 length equals 15 residues. Germline V gene sequence: CDR1 MDHEN, CDR2 SYDVKM. Here the CDR3 DNA reads TGTGCCAGCAGTCCGAGGGGGACAGGGGCCTACGAGCAGTACTTC. Its translation is CASSPRGTGAYEQYF.

The rearrangement links TRBV7-3 to TRBJ2-1; tentatively, D is TRBD2 (7 bases). CDR1 and CDR2 (germline): SGHTA, FQGTGA. There are 14 residues in the CDR3. Trimming removed 7 bases from V and 7 bases from J, with 17 bases in between. The CDR3 sequence is CASTPRGAPNEQFF. In nucleotides, the CDR3 is TGTGCCAGCACCCCCCGGGGGGCGCCTAATGAGCAGTTCTTC.

This chain uses TRBV6-1 with TRBJ1-5; no firm D call. CDR3 length: 14 amino acids. Trimming removed 6 bases from V and 5 bases from J, with 14 bases in between. Germline V gene data show CDR1 as MNHNS and CDR2 as SASEGT. In DNA form, the CDR3 reads TGTGCCAGCAGCTCCCGACAAGGCCATCAGCCCCAGCATTTT. The encoded protein is CASSSRQGHQPQHF.